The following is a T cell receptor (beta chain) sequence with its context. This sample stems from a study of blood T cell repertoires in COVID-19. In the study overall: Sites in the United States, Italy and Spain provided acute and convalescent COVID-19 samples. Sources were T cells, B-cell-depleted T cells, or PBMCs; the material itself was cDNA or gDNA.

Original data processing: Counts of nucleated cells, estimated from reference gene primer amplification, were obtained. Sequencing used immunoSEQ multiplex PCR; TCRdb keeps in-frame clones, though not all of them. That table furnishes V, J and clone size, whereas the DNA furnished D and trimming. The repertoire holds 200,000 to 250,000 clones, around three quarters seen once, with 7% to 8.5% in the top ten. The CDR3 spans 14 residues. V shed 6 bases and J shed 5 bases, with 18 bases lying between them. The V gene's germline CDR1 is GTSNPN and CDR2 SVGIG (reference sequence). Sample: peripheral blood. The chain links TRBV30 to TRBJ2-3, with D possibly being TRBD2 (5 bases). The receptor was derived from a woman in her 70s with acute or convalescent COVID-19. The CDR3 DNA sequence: TGTGCCTGCCGCCAAGCGGAAACAAAAGATACGCAGTATTTT. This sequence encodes CACRQAETKDTQYF.